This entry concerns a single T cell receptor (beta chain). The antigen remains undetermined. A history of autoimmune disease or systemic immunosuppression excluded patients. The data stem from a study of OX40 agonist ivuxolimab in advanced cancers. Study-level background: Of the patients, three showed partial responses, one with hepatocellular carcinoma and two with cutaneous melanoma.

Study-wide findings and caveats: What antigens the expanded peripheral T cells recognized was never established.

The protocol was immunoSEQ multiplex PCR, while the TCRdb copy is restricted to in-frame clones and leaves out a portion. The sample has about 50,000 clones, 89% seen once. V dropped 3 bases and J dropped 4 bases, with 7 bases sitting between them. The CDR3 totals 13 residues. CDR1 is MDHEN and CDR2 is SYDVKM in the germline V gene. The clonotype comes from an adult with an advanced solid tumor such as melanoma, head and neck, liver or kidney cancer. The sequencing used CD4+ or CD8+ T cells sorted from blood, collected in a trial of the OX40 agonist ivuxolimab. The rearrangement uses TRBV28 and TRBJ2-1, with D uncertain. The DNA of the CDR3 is TGTGCCAGCAGTTTTTCCAGGTACAATGAGCAGTTCTTC. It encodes CASSFSRYNEQFF.